This T cell receptor beta chain was sequenced for a study of blood T cells in healthy people across ages. Combining a sample-barcoded 5' primer with a J-beta primer mix, a second PCR ran for about 6 to 12 cycles. TCRdb reanalysed the 5' RACE reads using MiXCR and keeps one entry per CDR3 protein. The sample records just over 1 million distinct CDR3 sequences, 40% to 55% being singletons. The TCR was taken from a woman aged 55-75 years in good health. The specimen sequenced was blood.

The CDR3 spells CSVGEQYF. DNA of the CDR3: TGCAGCGTAGGCGAGCAGTACTTC. J is TRBJ2-7 and V is TRBV20-1, with D unclear. The CDR3 extends over 8 amino acids. The V gene's germline CDR1 is DFQATT and CDR2 SNEGSKA (reference sequence).